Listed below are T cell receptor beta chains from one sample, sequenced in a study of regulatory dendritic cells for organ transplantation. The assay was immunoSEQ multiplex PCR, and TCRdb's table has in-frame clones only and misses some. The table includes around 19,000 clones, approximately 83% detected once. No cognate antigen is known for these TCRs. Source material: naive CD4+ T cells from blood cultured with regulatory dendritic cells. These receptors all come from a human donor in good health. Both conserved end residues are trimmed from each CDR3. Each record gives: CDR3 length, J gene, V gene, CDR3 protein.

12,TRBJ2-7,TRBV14,ASRRTGLSYEQY
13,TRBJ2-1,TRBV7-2,ASSEGGRSYNEQF
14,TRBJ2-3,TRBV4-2,ASSRIEEAGTDTQY
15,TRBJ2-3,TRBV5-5,ASSLGLGRGYTDTQY
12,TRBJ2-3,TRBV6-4,ASSPMGIMDTQY
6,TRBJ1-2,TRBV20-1,SANGYT
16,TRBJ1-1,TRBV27,ASSLSYVHLSTDPEAF
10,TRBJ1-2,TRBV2,ASRQGARGYT
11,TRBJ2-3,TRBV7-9,AQGLAGSDTQY
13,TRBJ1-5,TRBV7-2,ASSFGDRRNQPQH
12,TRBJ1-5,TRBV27,ASRDSFSNQPQH
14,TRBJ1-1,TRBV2,ASSPFTGTGGTEAF
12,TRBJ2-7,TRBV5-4,ASSIKDGTYEQY
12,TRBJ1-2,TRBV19,ASRTWGTNYGYT
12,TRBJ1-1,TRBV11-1,ASSRTLANTEAF
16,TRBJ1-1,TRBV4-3,ASSRGVEGARSGTEAF
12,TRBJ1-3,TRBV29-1,SVSRQGAGNTIY
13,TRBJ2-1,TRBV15,ATRGSGGSYNEQF
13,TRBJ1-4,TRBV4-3,ASSQATGQGEKLF
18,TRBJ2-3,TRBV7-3,ASTPAPLAGALGMADTQY
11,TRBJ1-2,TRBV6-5,ASSRQANYGYT
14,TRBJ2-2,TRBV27,ASGRHGGASTGELF
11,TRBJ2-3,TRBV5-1,ASNPRNGDTQY
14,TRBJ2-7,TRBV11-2,ASSPLLLGVTYEQY
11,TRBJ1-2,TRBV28,ASSLGTPVGYT
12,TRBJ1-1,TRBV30,AWTAKRGRTEAF
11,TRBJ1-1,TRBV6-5,ASRGLGGEGAF
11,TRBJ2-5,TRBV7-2,ASSLAGGETQY
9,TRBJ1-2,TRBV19,ASKVRGGYT
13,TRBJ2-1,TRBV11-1,ASTSGSGRTNEQF
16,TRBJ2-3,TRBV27,ASSLPGLAGEGTDTQY
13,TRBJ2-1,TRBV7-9,ASSQGNVMTNEQF
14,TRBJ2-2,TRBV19,ANKGISRSFVGELF
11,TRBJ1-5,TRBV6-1,ASSNGANWPQH
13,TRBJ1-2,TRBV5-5,ASSLGTGVPYGYT
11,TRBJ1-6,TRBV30,AWSRQRDSPLH
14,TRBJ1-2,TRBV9,VSSGGQGSFALGYT
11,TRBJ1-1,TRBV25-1,ASSEVRNTEAF
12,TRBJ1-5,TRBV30,AWSLDLSNQPQH
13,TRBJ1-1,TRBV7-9,ASSLGGGGDTEAF
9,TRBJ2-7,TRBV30,ALAGALEQY
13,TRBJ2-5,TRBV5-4,ASSVTGGERATQY
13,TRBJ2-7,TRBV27,ASSTTGTGGHEQY
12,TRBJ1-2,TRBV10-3,AISDIPGNYGYT
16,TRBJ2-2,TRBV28,AAGTLFSVFANTGELF
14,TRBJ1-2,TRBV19,ASSESRIGLVGGYT
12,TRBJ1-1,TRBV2,ASSENHSNTEAF
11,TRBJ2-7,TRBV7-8,ASSSGNLPEQY